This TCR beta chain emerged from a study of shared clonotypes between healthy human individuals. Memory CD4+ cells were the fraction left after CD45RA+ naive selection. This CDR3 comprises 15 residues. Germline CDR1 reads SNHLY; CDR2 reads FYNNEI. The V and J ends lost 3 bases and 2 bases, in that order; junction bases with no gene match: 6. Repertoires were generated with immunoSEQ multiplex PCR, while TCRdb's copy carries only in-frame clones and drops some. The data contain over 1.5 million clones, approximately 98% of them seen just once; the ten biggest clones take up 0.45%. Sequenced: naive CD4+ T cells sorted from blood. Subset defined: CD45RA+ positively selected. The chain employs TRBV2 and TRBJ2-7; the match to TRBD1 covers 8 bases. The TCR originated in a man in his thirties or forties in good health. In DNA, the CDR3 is TGTGCCAGCAGTGAGGACAGGGCGGTCGCCTACGAGCAGTACTTC. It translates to CASSEDRAVAYEQYF.